The rows below give T cell receptor beta chains drawn from one sample of a study of response to subunit inactivated influenza vaccine. TCRdb redid the calling of the RT-PCR reads with MiXCR, one entry per CDR3 protein. In the table there are 600,000 to 700,000 distinct CDR3 sequences, 14% of which are singletons. The sequenced sample was PBMCs from blood, obtained roughly 15 days before vaccination. Receptor source: a man aged 50 or older who received an inactivated influenza vaccine. The CDR3 runs from the conserved cysteine through the conserved F or W. A D gene is named only where the DNA matches it firmly. Size is omitted from some rows. Given values are once, few, many or a class for expanded clones.

-	-	TRBV27	TRBJ2-5	TGTGCCCAAGAGACCCAGTACTTC	CAQETQYF
-	many	TRBV27	TRBJ1-1	TGTGCCAGCAGAACAGGGACAAACACTGAAGCTTTCTTT	CASRTGTNTEAFF
TRBD1	few	TRBV24-1	TRBJ1-2	TGTGCCACCAGTGAAGACAGGGGCTATGGCTACACCTTC	CATSEDRGYGYTF
TRBD2	few	TRBV6-2/TRBV6-3	TRBJ2-1	TGTGCCAGCAGCCGACCGGGACTAAACCCCAATGAGCAGTTCTTC	CASSRPGLNPNEQFF
-	many	TRBV18	TRBJ2-1	TGTGCCAGCTCAATTGGACTAACAGATGAGCAGTTCTTC	CASSIGLTDEQFF
-	many	TRBV12-3/TRBV12-4	TRBJ2-2	TGTGCCAGCAGCTTGAGTTCCGGGGGCACCGGGGAGCTGTTTTTT	CASSLSSGGTGELFF
TRBD2	few	TRBV7-8	TRBJ2-1	TGTGCCAGCAGCGTAAACGCGGGACTAGCCTACAATGAGCAGTTCTTC	CASSVNAGLAYNEQFF
TRBD2	few	TRBV4-3	TRBJ2-3	TGCGCCAGCAGCCAAGATTGGCCTAGCGGGAGGGCCAGGGCAGATACGCAGTATTTT	CASSQDWPSGRARADTQYF
-	-	TRBV7-9	TRBJ2-1	TGTGCCAGCAGCTTAAAGCTAGCCGCGGATGAGCAGTTCTTC	CASSLKLAADEQFF
-	-	TRBV12-3/TRBV12-4	TRBJ1-5	TGTGCCAGCAGTCCCTCGGGACCCAATCAGCCCCAGCATTTT	CASSPSGPNQPQHF
-	-	TRBV7-9	TRBJ2-1	TGTGCCAGCAACCTCGGGGGTCACTCCTACAATGAGCAGTTCTTC	CASNLGGHSYNEQFF
TRBD1	few	TRBV29-1	TRBJ2-7	TGCAGCGTTACAGACAGGGGGCCCTACGAGCAGTACTTC	CSVTDRGPYEQYF
TRBD1	-	TRBV20-1	TRBJ2-1	TGCAGTGCTAGAGATCCTGGGGACAGGGGGACAAATGAGCAGTTCTTC	CSARDPGDRGTNEQFF
TRBD2	few	TRBV5-1	TRBJ2-3	TGCGCCAGCAGCAAACGACGGACTAGCGGGGGAGGCACAGATACGCAGTATTTT	CASSKRRTSGGGTDTQYF
-	few	TRBV7-2	TRBJ2-5	TGTGCCAGCAGCCCGGGACGGCACCAAGAGACCCAGTACTTC	CASSPGRHQETQYF
TRBD2	many	TRBV12-5	TRBJ2-1	TGTGCTAGTGGTTTGAAGACTAGCGGGAGAAGACATGAGCAGTTCTTC	CASGLKTSGRRHEQFF
-	-	TRBV15	TRBJ2-5	TGTGCCACCAGCAGAGAGCGCGTGCAGGCGGAGACCCAGTACTTC	CATSRERVQAETQYF
-	-	TRBV6-2/TRBV6-3	TRBJ1-1	TGTGCCAGCAGTTCATATTTGGGCACTGAAGCTTTCTTT	CASSSYLGTEAFF
-	-	TRBV4-1	TRBJ1-4	TGCGCCAGCAGCCAACGGGGGCCGGGCTCTAATGAAAAACTGTTTTTT	CASSQRGPGSNEKLFF
-	few	TRBV5-1	TRBJ1-4	TGCGCCAGCAGCCCTAGGCGGGGGAATGAAAAACTGTTTTTT	CASSPRRGNEKLFF
TRBD1	-	TRBV7-2	TRBJ1-1	TGTGCCAGCAGCCGCACCGGGACAGCGGCTTTCTTT	CASSRTGTAAFF
-	-	TRBV27	TRBJ1-4	TGTGCCAGCAGTGAAGGGCACAGCTTTCTAAAACTGTTTTTT	CASSEGHSFLKLFF
TRBD2	few	TRBV27	TRBJ2-1	TGTGCCAGCAGAGAAACTAGCGGGGGCTACAATGAGCAGTTCTTC	CASRETSGGYNEQFF
-	many	TRBV6-5	TRBJ2-7	TGTGCCAGCAGTTACTCGGGGGGGCCCCTCTACGAGCAGTACTTC	CASSYSGGPLYEQYF
TRBD2	few	TRBV10-3	TRBJ2-7	TGTGCCATCAGTGAGGCCAGCGGGGGCTACGAGCAGTACTTC	CAISEASGGYEQYF